One and the same sample provided the 2 T cell receptor beta chains below, sequenced in a study of blood T cell repertoires in COVID-19. TCRdb's table, derived via immunoSEQ multiplex PCR, lists solely in-frame clones and lacks some. The sample holds 150,000 to 200,000 clones, roughly 80% seen once. The sequencing sample was made of peripheral blood. The origin of the receptors is a man between 18 and 35 years old with active or convalescent COVID-19.

V usage is TRBV2 and J usage is TRBJ2-7, with 9 nucleotides matching TRBD1. CDR1 is SNHLY, CDR2 FYNNEI, per germline. Losses at the gene ends were 6 bases for V and 2 bases for J; bases not matched to a gene: 5. CDR3 length: 14 residues. The CDR3 region is CASSKGTGTYEQYF. CDR3 DNA: TGTGCCAGCAGCAAGGGGACAGGGACCTACGAGCAGTACTTC. Full variable domain (rest looked up from reference TRBV2 and TRBJ2-7): EPEVTQTPSHQVTQMGQEVILRCVPISNHLYFYWYRQILGQKVEFLVSFYNNEISEKSEIFDDQFSVERPDGSNFTLKIRSTKLEDSAMYFCASSKGTGTYEQYFGPGTRLTVT.

This clone was observed a single time. This chain links TRBV3-1 (or the pseudogene TRBV3-2) with TRBJ2-7; D is unresolved. The CDR3 covers 14 residues. Trimming took 3 bases from V and 2 from J, leaving 11 bases between them. The germline V gene has CDR1 LGHDT and CDR2 YNNKEL (reference sequence). The CDR3 here is CASSHGLEPYEQYF. In DNA, the CDR3 is TGTGCCAGCAGCCATGGTCTAGAACCCTACGAGCAGTACTTC.